A single sample is the source of the 21 T cell receptor beta chains below, sequenced in a study of shared clonotypes between healthy human individuals. Terminally differentiated effector memory CD45RA+ cells were excluded from the naive CD8 cells, which were CD45RO-negative and positively selected for CCR7. TCRdb keeps only in-frame clones here, not all; method: immunoSEQ multiplex PCR. The sample carries roughly 2,000,000 clones, about 95% recorded once. The sequencing sample was made of naive CD8+ T cells sorted from blood. The receptor set was obtained from a man younger than 35 in good health.

In this sample, this clone turned up a few times. This CDR3 is also generated by other DNA sequences in the sample. The chain recombines TRBV30 with TRBJ2-7; 9 positions match TRBD1. The CDR3 extends over 13 amino acids. The V gene end was trimmed by 2 bases and the J gene end by 3 bases; junction bases not matched to a gene: 2. Germline CDR1 GTSNPN, CDR2 SVGIG (reference sequence). For the CDR3, the DNA is TGTGCCTGGAGTCCGGGACAGGGCTACGAGCAGTACTTC. Its protein product is CAWSPGQGYEQYF.

V and J are TRBV30 and TRBJ2-1; D is possibly TRBD1 or TRBD2 (5 bases each). V shed 0 bases and J shed 7 bases, with 13 bases lying between them. CDR1 and CDR2 from the germline V gene are GTSNPN and SVGIG (reference sequence). CDR3 length: 14 amino acids. CDR3 loop: CAWSVAIGGNEQFF. In nucleotides, the CDR3 is TGTGCCTGGAGTGTAGCGATTGGGGGTAATGAGCAGTTCTTC.

This clone was recorded only once. The chain is built from TRBV5-1 and TRBJ2-7; 8 nucleotides agree with TRBD1. The junction had 5 bases not matched to a gene; V was cut back by 2 bases and J by 4 bases. The CDR3 has 14 amino acids. The germline V gene has CDR1 SGHRS and CDR2 YFSETQ. Written as DNA, the CDR3 is TGCGCCAGCAGCTTTTCCGGACAGGGTTACGAGCAGTACTTC. Its translation is CASSFSGQGYEQYF.

The chain has TRBV7-8 and TRBJ2-7; D could derive from TRBD1 or TRBD2 (5 bases each). The germline CDR1 and CDR2 sequences are SGHVS and FQNEAQ. Trimming took 5 bases from V and 3 from J, leaving 17 bases between them. This CDR3 contains 15 residues. The CDR3 reads CASSAGTQHFYEQYF. Here the CDR3 DNA reads TGTGCCAGCAGCGCAGGGACCCAGCATTTCTACGAGCAGTACTTC.

This clone was counted a single time. The chain has TRBV7-8 and TRBJ1-2; D is unresolved. V shed 1 base and J shed 0 bases, with 9 bases lying between them. Looked up from germline, CDR1 is SGHVS and CDR2 is FQNEAQ. The CDR3 covers 15 residues. CDR3 coding DNA: TGTGCCAGCAGCTTAGAGGCCGAGACTAACTATGGCTACACCTTC. Translated: CASSLEAETNYGYTF.

The chain recombines TRBV9 with TRBJ2-3; unclear D gene. The CDR3 extends over 15 amino acids. Trimming removed 3 bases at V and 2 bases at J, with 13 bases between. From germline, CDR1 is SGDLS and CDR2 YYNGEE. This CDR3 reads CASSAFHQVTDTQYF. CDR3 in DNA: TGTGCCAGCAGCGCTTTCCACCAGGTCACAGATACGCAGTATTTT.

This chain joins TRBV2 and TRBJ2-1; D may be TRBD2 (6 bases). Germline V gene lookup returns CDR1 SNHLY and CDR2 FYNNEI. The CDR3 spans 15 residues. V lost 2 bases and J 2 bases, leaving 10 bases between the germline ends. CDR3 in amino acids: CASSESSGTYNEQFF. The DNA of the CDR3 is TGTGCCAGCAGTGAAAGTAGCGGTACCTACAATGAGCAGTTCTTC.

This clone was seen once. The chain has TRBV4-3 and TRBJ1-1; D remains ambiguous. CDR1 and CDR2 (germline): LGHNA, YSLEER. V was clipped by 0 bases and J by 3 bases, with 8 bases between them. There are 14 residues in the CDR3. CDR3 protein: CASSQDIGYTEAFF. The CDR3 coding sequence is TGCGCCAGCAGCCAAGATATCGGGTACACTGAAGCTTTCTTT.

This clone was detected a few times. V and J are TRBV27 and TRBJ1-2; D not resolved. Germline V gene data show CDR1 as MNHEY and CDR2 as SMNVEV (reference sequence). V was shortened by 3 bases and J by 4 bases, with 9 bases between the two germline ends. This CDR3 comprises 13 residues. The CDR3 sequence: CASSFDGLYGYTF. The CDR3 nucleotides read TGTGCCAGCAGTTTCGACGGACTCTATGGCTACACCTTC.

This chain uses TRBV7-9 with TRBJ2-1; maybe TRBD2 (6 bases). The germline V gene has CDR1 SEHNR and CDR2 FQNEAQ (reference sequence). CDR3 size: 16 residues. Trimming stripped 1 base from V and 2 bases from J, with 12 bases between. The CDR3 DNA is TGTGCCAGCAGCTTAGTTTCGGGGGTAACCTACAATGAGCAGTTCTTC. Protein product: CASSLVSGVTYNEQFF. Using reference TRBV7-9 and TRBJ2-1 for the parts outside the CDR3, the full variable domain is DTGVSQNPRHKITKRGQNVTFRCDPISEHNRLYWYRQTLGQGPEFLTYFQNEAQLEKSRLLSDRFSAERPKGSFSTLEIQRTEQGDSAMYLCASSLVSGVTYNEQFFGPGTRLTVL.

V gene TRBV2 combines with J gene TRBJ2-2; 9 nucleotides line up with TRBD1. The germline V gene has CDR1 SNHLY and CDR2 FYNNEI. Trimming removed 5 bases from V and 6 bases from J; junction bases left unmatched: 7. The CDR3 runs 15 residues. The CDR3, as DNA: TGTGCCAGCAGTCCTACAGGGGGCGCGTCCGGGGAGCTGTTTTTT. Its protein is CASSPTGGASGELFF. The variable domain in full, completed from reference TRBV2 and TRBJ2-2, reads EPEVTQTPSHQVTQMGQEVILRCVPISNHLYFYWYRQILGQKVEFLVSFYNNEISEKSEIFDDQFSVERPDGSNFTLKIRSTKLEDSAMYFCASSPTGGASGELFFGEGSRLTVL.

For this clone: At one end, the junction sequence differs from germline, possibly due to a read error. The rearrangement links TRBV15 to TRBJ1-6, with D uncertain. The germline gives CDR1 LNHNV, CDR2 YYDKDF (reference sequence). The CDR3 extends over 12 amino acids. CDR3 sequence reads: CATSRGGLGLEF. The CDR3 DNA follows: TGTGCCACCAGCAGAGGAGGACTGGGTTTAGAATTT.

The V call is TRBV5-1, the J call TRBJ2-7, with TRBD2 as a possible D gene (5 bases). Per the germline V gene, CDR1 is SGHRS and CDR2 is YFSETQ. The CDR3 sequence is 13 residues long. Trimming pared 2 bases from V and 2 bases from J, leaving 8 bases between. CDR3 residues: CASSFSVAYEQYF. The CDR3 DNA is TGCGCCAGCAGCTTTAGCGTTGCCTACGAGCAGTACTTC.

A note on this clone: The identical CDR3 is also encoded by other nucleotide sequences in the sample. This rearrangement joins TRBV5-6 to TRBJ2-5; D unclear. The length of the CDR3 is 13 residues. V was shortened by 1 base and J by 3 bases, with 7 bases between the two germline ends. The germline V gene encodes CDR1 SGHDT and CDR2 YYEEEE. The DNA of the CDR3 is TGTGCCAGCAGCTTGAGTCTAGAAGAGACCCAGTACTTC. It encodes CASSLSLEETQYF.

This rearrangement joins TRBV28 to TRBJ1-1; D is uncertain. Deletions cut 7 bases from V and 1 base from J, with 13 bases between. The CDR3 covers 14 residues. CDR1 MDHEN and CDR2 SYDVKM come from the germline V gene. The CDR3 protein is CASTPGRENTEAFF. The CDR3 DNA sequence: TGTGCCAGCACCCCAGGAAGGGAGAACACTGAAGCTTTCTTT.

The chain couples TRBV6-5 to TRBJ2-7, with unresolved D. The germline V and J ends were trimmed by 11 bases and 1 base, with 18 bases remaining between them. Per germline, CDR1 MNHEY and CDR2 SVGAGI. This CDR3 has 14 amino acids. CDR3 DNA: TGTGCCGGATTGCCGAGGACGGATTCCTACGAGCAGTACTTC. Translating it yields CAGLPRTDSYEQYF.

The chain carries TRBV14 and TRBJ2-7; no reliable D call. V was trimmed by 4 bases and J by 6 bases, leaving 13 bases between them. The CDR3 contains 13 residues. From germline, CDR1 is SGHDN and CDR2 FVKESK. CDR3 residues: CASSLYDGLEQYF. The CDR3 DNA sequence: TGTGCCAGCAGCCTATATGACGGTCTCGAGCAGTACTTC.

The CDR3 region has the DNA TGTGCCAGCAAGTGGGGACAGGGTAACGAAAAACTGTTTTTT. This translates into CASKWGQGNEKLFF. The chain carries TRBV5-6 and TRBJ1-4, with 9 bases aligning to TRBD1. Per the germline V gene, CDR1 is SGHDT and CDR2 is YYEEEE. The CDR3 extends over 14 amino acids. Trimming removed 6 bases from V and 8 bases from J; junction bases left unmatched: 8. The whole variable domain, filled in from reference TRBV5-6 and TRBJ1-4, reads DAGVTQSPTHLIKTRGQQVTLRCSPKSGHDTVSWYQQALGQGPQFIFQYYEEEERQRGNFPDRFSGHQFPNYSSELNVNALLLGDSALYLCASKWGQGNEKLFFGSGTQLSVL.

This rearrangement joins TRBV2 to TRBJ1-1; TRBD1 aligns across 8 bases. CDR1 and CDR2 (germline): SNHLY, FYNNEI. J lost 4 bases, V lost 11 bases, and 3 bases had no gene match. CDR3 length equals 11 residues. The CDR3 is CAGTGGTEAFF. The CDR3 DNA sequence: TGTGCCGGAACAGGGGGCACTGAAGCTTTCTTT.

This chain links TRBV6-1 with TRBJ1-1, with D perhaps matching TRBD1 (5 bases). The CDR3 is made up of 13 amino acids. CDR1 is MNHNS and CDR2 is SASEGT in the germline V gene. V dropped 3 bases and J dropped 7 bases, with 12 bases sitting between them. As DNA, the CDR3 is TGTGCCAGCAGTGATGTTGGGGGGAGTGAAGCTTTCTTT. Translated: CASSDVGGSEAFF.

The genes are TRBV7-9 and TRBJ2-5; the D is unclear. V lost 4 bases and J lost 0, with 3 bases in between. CDR1 and CDR2 (germline): SEHNR, FQNEAQ (reference sequence). The CDR3 is 12 residues long. In DNA form, the CDR3 reads TGTGCCAGCAGCTGGTACCAAGAGACCCAGTACTTC. Protein sequence: CASSWYQETQYF.